This entry describes one T cell receptor (beta chain). The antigen remains unidentified. The data were obtained in a study of shared clonotypes between healthy human individuals. Findings of the study overall: Relative to their counterparts shared across all four donors, non-shared clonotypes exhibited diminished generation probabilities. Roughly 4.6% of naive CD4 clonotypes were common to several donors. Sampling was confined to blood; repertoires within tissues likely differ.

V lost 10 bases to trimming and J lost 1 base, with 13 bases between them. The germline gives CDR1 MNHEY, CDR2 SMNVEV (reference sequence). The CDR3 totals 13 residues. Subsets obtained from CD4+ cells comprised CD45RA+ naive and CD45RA-negative memory cells. The repertoire was sequenced with immunoSEQ multiplex PCR; TCRdb's copy has only in-frame clones and lacks some. The data contain approximately 1,500,000 clones, roughly 97% of them seen just once; the ten biggest clones take up 0.95% to 1.5%. Sequencing used naive CD4+ T cells sorted from blood. Regarding subset: CD45RA+ positively selected. The chain recombines TRBV27 with TRBJ1-1; D is possibly TRBD1 (5 bases). The receptor comes from a man aged 25 to 45 in good health. The CDR3 here is CATTRGRNTEAFF. The CDR3 coding sequence is TGTGCCACCACAAGGGGAAGGAACACTGAAGCTTTCTTT.